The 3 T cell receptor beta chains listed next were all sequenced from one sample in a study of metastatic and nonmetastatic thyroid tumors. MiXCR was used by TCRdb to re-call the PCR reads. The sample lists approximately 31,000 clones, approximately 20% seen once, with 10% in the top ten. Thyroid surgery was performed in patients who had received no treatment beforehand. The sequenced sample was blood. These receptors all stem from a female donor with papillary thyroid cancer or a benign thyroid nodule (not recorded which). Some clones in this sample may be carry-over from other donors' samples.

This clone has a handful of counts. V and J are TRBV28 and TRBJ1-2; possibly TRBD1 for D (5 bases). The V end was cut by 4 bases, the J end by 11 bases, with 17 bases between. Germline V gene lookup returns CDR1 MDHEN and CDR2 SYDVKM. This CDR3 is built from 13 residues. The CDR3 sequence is CASSSRQGGVYTF. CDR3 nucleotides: TGTGCCAGCAGTTCTCGCCAGGGAGGCGTTTACACCTTC.

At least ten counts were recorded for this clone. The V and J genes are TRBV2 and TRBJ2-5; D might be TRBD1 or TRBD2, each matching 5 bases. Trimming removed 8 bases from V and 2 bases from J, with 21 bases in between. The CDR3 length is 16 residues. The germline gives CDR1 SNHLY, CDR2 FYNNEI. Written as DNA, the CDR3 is TGTGCCAGCTGGGGCGTGGGACCGCGTCCTCAAGAGACCCAGTACTTC. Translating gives CASWGVGPRPQETQYF.

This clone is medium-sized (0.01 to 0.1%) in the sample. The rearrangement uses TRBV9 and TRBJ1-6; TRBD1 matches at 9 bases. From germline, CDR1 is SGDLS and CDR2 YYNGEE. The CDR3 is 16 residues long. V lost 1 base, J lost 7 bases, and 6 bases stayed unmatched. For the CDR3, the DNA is TGTGCCAGCAGCGTAAGTTTTGGACAGGGGAATTCACCCCTCCACTTT. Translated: CASSVSFGQGNSPLHF.